A selection of T cell receptor beta chains follows, all from one sample in a study of T cell responses to AZD1222 COVID-19 vaccine. Sequencing used immunoSEQ multiplex PCR; TCRdb keeps in-frame clones, though not all of them. Of under 150,000 clones in the sample, around 90% were seen once. This sample comprised peripheral blood, obtained on day 0 of AZD1222 vaccination. The receptors shown here come from an adult in good health. Both conserved end residues are part of each CDR3. Fields, in order: V gene, D gene, J gene, clone size, CDR3 DNA, CDR3 protein. A D gene is named only where the DNA matches it firmly. Size is omitted from some rows. Given values are once, few, many or a class for expanded clones.

TRBV2	-	TRBJ2-7	-	TGTGCCAGCAGTGAGGGGCGCCTCTCCTACGAGCAGTACTTC	CASSEGRLSYEQYF
TRBV4-2	-	TRBJ2-7	-	TGTGCCAGCAGCCAGCAGAACCAGGGAGCTTCCTACGAGCAGTACTTC	CASSQQNQGASYEQYF
TRBV19	-	TRBJ1-1	-	TGTGCCAGTACCTCTGGGATTGGCAGCACTGAAGCTTTCTTT	CASTSGIGSTEAFF
TRBV27	-	TRBJ1-4	-	TGTGCCAGCAGCCCCCCTGGCAGCGGGAATGAAAAACTGTTTTTT	CASSPPGSGNEKLFF
TRBV24-1	TRBD1	TRBJ2-7	-	TGTGCCACCAGTGATAGCAGGGGGTCAGCTTCGTACGAGCAGTACTTC	CATSDSRGSASYEQYF
TRBV27	-	TRBJ1-5	-	TGTGCCAGCAGGAGGCTCAGTAGCAATCAGCCCCAGCATTTT	CASRRLSSNQPQHF
TRBV18	TRBD1	TRBJ2-5	few	TGTGCCAGCTCACCAGGACAGGTACAAGAGACCCAGTACTTC	CASSPGQVQETQYF
TRBV24-1	TRBD1	TRBJ2-1	-	TGTGCCACCAGTGCCCCATCGGGACAGGGAGCATCCCAAATAGTTGGTGAGCAGTTCTTC	CATSAPSGQGASQIVGEQFF
TRBV12-3/TRBV12-4	-	TRBJ2-4	-	TGTGCCAGCGGGTGGACGGCCAAAAACATTCAGTACTTC	CASGWTAKNIQYF
TRBV10-3	TRBD1	TRBJ1-3	-	TGTGCCATCAGTGGGGATCGACAGGGGGTCGGAAACACCATATATTTT	CAISGDRQGVGNTIYF
TRBV5-6	TRBD1	TRBJ1-2	-	TGTGCCAGCAGCACGGTCGATCTCTCAGGGGGCCACGGCTACACCTTC	CASSTVDLSGGHGYTF
TRBV5-6	-	TRBJ1-5	-	TGTGCCAGCAGCCACACGACAGCTGGGAATCAGCCCCAGCATTTT	CASSHTTAGNQPQHF
TRBV4-1	TRBD1	TRBJ1-2	-	TGCGCCAGCAGCCATGATAACCAGCCGGACAGGCACTATGGCTACACCTTC	CASSHDNQPDRHYGYTF
TRBV19	TRBD2	TRBJ2-1	-	TGTGCCAGTAGGTGGGGAGCGGGAGTTTCCTACAATGAGCAGTTCTTC	CASRWGAGVSYNEQFF
TRBV5-4	TRBD1	TRBJ1-6	-	TGTGCCAGCAGCTCTAACAGGGGGCTCAATAATTCACCCCTCCACTTT	CASSSNRGLNNSPLHF
TRBV11-3	TRBD2	TRBJ2-7	-	TGTGCCAGCAGCTTAGATCTGGCGGGAGGGTTTGCCGAGCAGTACTTC	CASSLDLAGGFAEQYF
TRBV10-3	-	TRBJ2-7	-	TGTGCCATCACTAGGGGCCTTAGCGGTCTTGAGCAGTACTTC	CAITRGLSGLEQYF
TRBV6-2/TRBV6-3	TRBD1	TRBJ2-7	-	TGTGCCAGCAGCAGGTGGGACAGGGTTTACGAGCAGTACTTC	CASSRWDRVYEQYF
TRBV5-1	-	TRBJ1-1	-	TGCGCCAGCAGCTCCGGCCGGGGGGTCACTGAAGCTTTCTTT	CASSSGRGVTEAFF
TRBV7-8	-	TRBJ2-7	-	TGTGCCAGCAGCTTGAGCTACGAGCAGTACTTC	CASSLSYEQYF
TRBV27	TRBD2	TRBJ2-7	-	TGTGCCAGCAGTTTCATATTAGCGGGAGGTATCTACGAGCAGTACTTC	CASSFILAGGIYEQYF
TRBV6-2/TRBV6-3	TRBD2	TRBJ2-3	-	TGTGCCAGCAGTACCGGACTAGCTAGCACAGATACGCAGTATTTT	CASSTGLASTDTQYF
TRBV7-9	TRBD2	TRBJ2-3	-	TGTGCCAGCAGCCCTAGCGGATCTAGCACAGATACGCAGTATTTT	CASSPSGSSTDTQYF
TRBV7-9	-	TRBJ2-3	-	TGTGCCAGCAGCCAGACACCCACAGATACGCAGTATTTT	CASSQTPTDTQYF
TRBV15	-	TRBJ2-1	-	TGTGCCACCAGCAGAGACAGGATGTCCTACAATGAGCAGTTCTTC	CATSRDRMSYNEQFF